These 10 T cell receptor beta chains share one sample of origin, sequenced in a study of cytomegalovirus exposure and HLA in healthy donors. Sequencing was performed with immunoSEQ multiplex PCR; in TCRdb, only in-frame clones are kept and a portion is missing. The repertoire holds about 130,000 clones, with 85% to 90% as singletons. Sequenced sample: PBMCs. The receptors come from a woman aged 25 to 39 in good health and CMV-seropositive.

This chain connects TRBV11-2 to TRBJ2-2; 7 positions agree with TRBD1. CDR3 size: 14 residues. V was pared by 0 bases and J by 10 bases, with 5 bases of the junction left unmatched. Germline V lookup: CDR1 SGHAT, CDR2 FQNNGV. CDR3 sequence (DNA): TGTGCCAGCAGCTTAGATCTTACAGGGGAGGAGCTGTTTTTT. Its protein product is CASSLDLTGEELFF.

This chain joins TRBV5-1 and TRBJ1-2, with TRBD1 matching over 9 bases. The CDR3 contains 17 residues. Per the germline V gene, CDR1 is SGHRS and CDR2 is YFSETQ. With 0 bases clipped from V and 3 bases from J, the junction kept 9 bases outside the gene matches. The CDR3 loop is CASSLGYGTGLDYGYTF. CDR3 coding DNA: TGCGCCAGCAGCTTGGGTTACGGGACAGGGCTGGACTATGGCTACACCTTC.

The gene calls are TRBV5-8 and TRBJ2-1; 7 bases fit TRBD2. The germline V gene encodes CDR1 SGHTS and CDR2 YDEGEE. V was pared by 4 bases and J by 3 bases, with 4 bases of the junction left unmatched. The length of the CDR3 is 14 residues. CDR3 in DNA: TGTGCCAGCAGCCGCGGGAGCGTCTACAATGAGCAGTTCTTC. It encodes CASSRGSVYNEQFF.

The chain links TRBV5-1 to TRBJ2-1, with 10 bases matching TRBD2. CDR1 and CDR2 (germline): SGHRS, YFSETQ. The junction had 5 bases not matched to a gene; V was cut back by 3 bases and J by 2 bases. The length of the CDR3 is 16 residues. The CDR3 here is CASSSLAGVTYNEQFF. The CDR3 DNA reads TGCGCCAGCAGCTCGCTAGCGGGGGTCACCTACAATGAGCAGTTCTTC.

The gene calls are TRBV2 and TRBJ2-2, with D possibly TRBD1 on 5 matching bases. The germline V and J ends were trimmed by 5 bases and 5 bases, with 9 bases remaining between them. The germline CDR1 and CDR2 sequences are SNHLY and FYNNEI. There are 13 residues in the CDR3. The CDR3 loop is CASSMGPTGELFF. The DNA for the CDR3 is TGTGCCAGCAGTATGGGGCCTACCGGGGAGCTGTTTTTT.

J is TRBJ2-7 and V is TRBV18; D may be TRBD2 (5 bases). V was trimmed by 5 bases and J by 0 bases, leaving 17 bases between them. This CDR3 spans 16 amino acids. Per the germline V gene, CDR1 is KGHSH and CDR2 is LQKENI. CDR3 in amino acids: CASSSILDGVSYEQYF. The CDR3 DNA is TGTGCCAGCTCATCAATACTCGACGGGGTCTCCTACGAGCAGTACTTC.

This clone was recorded once. The rearrangement joins TRBV28 to TRBJ2-2, with TRBD1 matching 11 bases. The ends lost 5 bases at V and 7 bases at J; junction bases unmatched: 3. CDR3 length: 14 amino acids. The germline gives CDR1 MDHEN, CDR2 SYDVKM. The CDR3 DNA sequence: TGTGCCAGCAGTGGACAGGGGGCAAGCGGGGAGCTGTTTTTT. Its protein product is CASSGQGASGELFF.

The chain has TRBV28 and TRBJ1-4; a possible D gene is TRBD1 (5 bases). The germline V and J ends were trimmed by 2 bases and 8 bases, with 12 bases remaining between them. The germline CDR1 and CDR2 sequences are MDHEN and SYDVKM. CDR3 length: 14 residues. CDR3 sequence reads: CASSLGQGGEKLFF. DNA of the CDR3: TGTGCCAGCAGTTTAGGGCAGGGAGGGGAAAAACTGTTTTTT. Combining the CDR3 with reference TRBV28 and TRBJ1-4 gives the whole variable domain DVKVTQSSRYLVKRTGEKVFLECVQDMDHENMFWYRQDPGLGLRLIYFSYDVKMKEKGDIPEGYSVSREKKERFSLILESASTNQTSMYLCASSLGQGGEKLFFGSGTQLSVL.

J is TRBJ1-2 and V is TRBV10-2; D perhaps matches TRBD1 (6 bases). The CDR3 sequence is 16 residues long. With 4 bases removed from V and 1 base from J, the gap between germline ends came to 16 bases. From germline, CDR1 is WSHSY and CDR2 SAAADI. CDR3 protein: CASSVSGVESNYGYTF. DNA for the CDR3: TGCGCCAGCAGTGTCTCAGGGGTCGAGAGTAACTATGGCTACACCTTC.

The rearrangement links TRBV5-1 to TRBJ2-3; 11 positions agree with TRBD2. The CDR3 runs 17 residues. Trimming removed 0 bases from V and 0 bases from J; junction bases left unmatched: 3. The germline V gene encodes CDR1 SGHRS and CDR2 YFSETQ. CDR3 region: CASSLEGLAASTDTQYF. The CDR3 coding sequence is TGCGCCAGCAGCTTGGAGGGACTAGCGGCGAGCACAGATACGCAGTATTTT.